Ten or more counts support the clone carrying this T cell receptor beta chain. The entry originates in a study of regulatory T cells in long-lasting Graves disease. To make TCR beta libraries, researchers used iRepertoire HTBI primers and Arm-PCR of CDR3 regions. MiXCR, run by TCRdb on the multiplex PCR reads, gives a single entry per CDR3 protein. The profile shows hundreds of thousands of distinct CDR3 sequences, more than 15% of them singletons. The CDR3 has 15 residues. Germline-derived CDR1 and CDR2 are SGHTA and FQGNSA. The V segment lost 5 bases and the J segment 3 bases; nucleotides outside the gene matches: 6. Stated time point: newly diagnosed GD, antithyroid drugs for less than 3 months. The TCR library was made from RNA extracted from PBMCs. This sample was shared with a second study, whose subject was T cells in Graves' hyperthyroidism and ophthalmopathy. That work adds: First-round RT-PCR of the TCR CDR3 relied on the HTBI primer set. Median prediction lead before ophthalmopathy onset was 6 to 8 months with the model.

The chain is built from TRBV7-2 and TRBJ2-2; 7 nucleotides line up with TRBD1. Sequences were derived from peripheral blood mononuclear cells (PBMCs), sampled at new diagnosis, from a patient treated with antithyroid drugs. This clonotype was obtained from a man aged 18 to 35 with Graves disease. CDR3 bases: TGTGCCAGCAGCCCCCGACAGGGACACACCGGGGAGCTGTTTTTT. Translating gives CASSPRQGHTGELFF. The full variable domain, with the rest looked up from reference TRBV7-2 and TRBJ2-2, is GAGVSQSPSNKVTEKGKDVELRCDPISGHTALYWYRQSLGQGLEFLIYFQGNSAPDKSGLPSDRFSAERTGGSVSTLTIQRTQQEDSAVYLCASSPRQGHTGELFFGEGSRLTVL.